This TCR beta chain came from a study of early T cells in non-severe SARS-CoV-2 infection. The overall study: The chains were unpaired, and the sequenced material was bulk RNA from unsorted whole blood.

This clonotype was observed a handful of times. Attached unique molecular identifiers marked individual cDNA molecules. Each CDR3 protein is one row after TCRdb ran MiXCR on the 5' RACE reads. Found here are more than 85,000 distinct CDR3 sequences, roughly 17% of them singletons; the top ten hold over 0.95%. This TCR derives from an adult who was a healthcare worker with PCR-confirmed SARS-CoV-2 infection or an uninfected control (not recorded which). The sequenced material came from whole blood.

DNA of the CDR3: TGCAGCGTCCGCGGGTCCACAGATACGCAGTATTTT. Protein sequence: CSVRGSTDTQYF. The chain has TRBV29-1 and TRBJ2-3; D perhaps matches TRBD2 (5 bases). Looked up from germline, CDR1 is SQVTM and CDR2 is ANQGSEA. Trimming shortened V by 6 bases and J by 2 bases, and 9 bases separated the two germline ends. The CDR3 is made up of 12 amino acids.